Shown below are 23 T cell receptor beta chains from a single sample sequenced in a study of blood T cells in healthy people across ages. A second PCR of about 6 to 11 cycles used a sample-barcoded 5' primer and a J-beta primer mix. MiXCR was run by TCRdb on the 5' RACE reads, yielding one entry per CDR3 protein. This sample has more than 1.4 million distinct CDR3 sequences, with roughly 45% found just once. The sample consisted of blood. The receptors here all came from a woman aged 18 to 35 in good health.

This sequence joins TRBV9 and TRBJ2-7; 9 bases fit TRBD2. CDR3 size: 15 residues. The germline V gene has CDR1 SGDLS and CDR2 YYNGEE. V was pared by 2 bases and J by 0 bases, with 3 bases of the junction left unmatched. The CDR3: CASSVLAGASYEQYF. In DNA, the CDR3 is TGTGCCAGCAGCGTTTTAGCGGGAGCCTCCTACGAGCAGTACTTC.

The sample holds a few counts of this clonotype. The chain carries TRBV20-1 and TRBJ2-1, with a tentative D call TRBD2 (6 bases). Germline CDR1 and CDR2: DFQATT and SNEGSKA (reference sequence). V gave up 0 bases and J gave up 4 bases, with 16 bases separating them. The CDR3 spans 16 residues. CDR3 region: CSARDRTSLRYNEQFF. The CDR3, as DNA: TGCAGTGCTAGAGACCGCACTAGCTTACGGTACAATGAGCAGTTCTTC.

The rearrangement joins TRBV7-2 to TRBJ2-2; no clear D. Per germline, CDR1 SGHTA and CDR2 FQGNSA. Trimming removed 9 bases from V and 4 bases from J, with 12 bases in between. The CDR3 is made up of 13 amino acids. The CDR3 here is CARTARPTGELFF. CDR3 sequence (DNA): TGTGCCAGGACGGCGCGCCCCACCGGGGAGCTGTTTTTT.

The rearrangement joins TRBV7-2 to TRBJ1-1, with D hard to call. Trimming cost V 2 bases and J 5 bases, with 6 bases left between them. CDR1 and CDR2 from the germline V gene are SGHTA and FQGNSA. CDR3 length: 12 residues. Here the CDR3 reads CASSLTRTEAFF. The CDR3 coding sequence is TGTGCCAGCAGCTTAACGCGGACTGAAGCTTTCTTT.

The chain employs TRBV5-1 and TRBJ2-5, with 10 bases identical to TRBD2. The end of the DNA fits TRBJ2-7 better, so the J call may be wrong. Germline CDR1 reads SGHRS; CDR2 reads YFSETQ. The CDR3 is made up of 18 amino acids. CDR3 nucleotides: TGCGCCAGCAGCTTAAGGCTAGCGGGGGAAGTAAACAGCTACGAGCAGTACTTC. The encoded protein is CASSLRLAGEVNSYEQYF.

This clonotype appeared a single time. This chain connects TRBV5-1 to TRBJ2-1, with D possibly being TRBD2 (6 bases). Germline CDR1 and CDR2: SGHRS and YFSETQ. V lost 3 bases to trimming and J lost 4 bases, with 14 bases between them. The CDR3 spans 15 residues. The CDR3: CASSYRDFMYNEQFF. The CDR3 DNA reads as TGCGCCAGCAGCTACCGGGACTTTATGTACAATGAGCAGTTCTTC.

This clonotype has more than one count but fewer than ten. The genes are TRBV5-1 and TRBJ2-5, with 14 bases identical to TRBD2. The CDR3 is made up of 16 amino acids. Germline CDR1 and CDR2: SGHRS and YFSETQ. After removal of 10 bases from V and 0 bases from J, the junction contained 8 bases not matched to a gene. CDR3: CAAKTGLAGDQETQYF. The CDR3 region has the DNA TGCGCCGCCAAAACGGGACTAGCGGGAGACCAAGAGACCCAGTACTTC.

The chain carries TRBV27 and TRBJ2-2; tentatively, D is TRBD2 (6 bases). V was clipped by 5 bases and J by 0 bases, with 13 bases between them. The length of the CDR3 is 16 residues. CDR1 is MNHEY, CDR2 SMNVEV, per germline (reference sequence). The CDR3 reads CASSPWDLTNTGELFF. The CDR3 region has the DNA TGTGCCAGCAGTCCATGGGACTTGACGAACACCGGGGAGCTGTTTTTT.

The chain carries TRBV3-1 and TRBJ1-5; D not resolved. The CDR3 contains 15 residues. V dropped 0 bases and J dropped 5 bases, with 11 bases sitting between them. Germline-derived CDR1 and CDR2 are LGHDT and YNNKEL (reference sequence). The CDR3 nucleotides are TGTGCCAGCAGCCAAGATCCGGGTTTCGATCAGCCCCAGCATTTT. Amino acid sequence: CASSQDPGFDQPQHF.

Only a few counts were recorded for this clonotype. The chain joins TRBV12-3 or TRBV12-4 to TRBJ1-2; the D gene is possibly TRBD1 (6 bases). This CDR3 spans 11 amino acids. V was pared by 10 bases and J by 4 bases, with 10 bases between. The CDR3 region has the DNA TGTGCCATCCGCAGGGGCTATGGCTACACCTTC. As protein: CAIRRGYGYTF.

This clonotype appeared a single time. A much larger clonotype is one base distant, so this may be a read error. The CDR3 loop reads CSVEVGTFYNEQFF. Written as DNA, the CDR3 is TGCAGCGTTGAGGTGGGAACCTTTTACAATGAGCAGTTCTTC. V and J are TRBV29-1 and TRBJ2-1; D unclear. This CDR3 is built from 14 residues. Germline CDR1 is SQVTM and CDR2 is ANQGSEA. Trimming left V 3 bases short and J 4 bases short, with 13 bases between.

This clonotype was counted only a few times. The V call is TRBV6-6, the J call TRBJ2-1; 13 bases match TRBD2. V was pared by 5 bases and J by 10 bases, with 11 bases of the junction left unmatched. CDR3 length: 16 amino acids. Per the germline V gene, CDR1 is MNHNY and CDR2 is SVGAGI (reference sequence). CDR3 sequence reads: CASSRQGLAGVNEQFF. The CDR3 DNA sequence: TGTGCCAGCAGTCGTCAAGGACTAGCGGGAGTAAACGAGCAGTTCTTC.

The genes are TRBV3-1 and TRBJ1-2; tentative D call: TRBD1 (6 bases). The V end lost 0 bases, the J end lost 5 bases, and 16 bases lay between the germline ends. CDR1 is LGHDT, CDR2 YNNKEL, per germline (reference sequence). The CDR3 extends over 16 amino acids. The CDR3: CASSQDTGRRGYGYTF. The CDR3 nucleotides read TGTGCCAGCAGCCAAGACACAGGGCGCAGGGGATATGGCTACACCTTC.

This clonotype was observed at least ten times. The CDR3 bases are TGCAGTGCTAGAATAGGGGAAAGTTCACCCCTCCACTTT. It is translated as CSARIGESSPLHF. The chain is built from TRBV20-1 and TRBJ1-6, with D possibly matching TRBD1 (5 bases). Trimming left V 2 bases short and J 9 bases short, with 11 bases between. Germline CDR1 is DFQATT and CDR2 is SNEGSKA (reference sequence). CDR3 length: 13 residues.

This clonotype turned up a few times. The chain carries TRBV5-1 and TRBJ1-6; D unresolved. This CDR3 is built from 16 residues. V was clipped by 1 base and J by 6 bases, with 14 bases between them. Germline CDR1 reads SGHRS; CDR2 reads YFSETQ. CDR3 sequence: CASSLLGQQSNSPLHF. In DNA, the CDR3 is TGCGCCAGCAGCTTGCTCGGGCAGCAAAGTAATTCACCCCTCCACTTT.

The J gene is TRBJ2-3, the V gene TRBV9, with D unresolved. CDR1 is SGDLS and CDR2 is YYNGEE in the germline V gene. The CDR3 has 16 amino acids. Trimming removed 3 bases at V and 2 bases at J, with 16 bases between. CDR3 residues: CASSAGLETITDTQYF. CDR3 bases: TGTGCCAGCAGCGCGGGTCTAGAAACTATCACAGATACGCAGTATTTT.

This clonotype was found once. This rearrangement joins TRBV5-6 to TRBJ2-7; 9 bases agree with TRBD2. The DNA end lines up better with TRBJ2-5; the J call may be wrong. The germline CDR1 and CDR2 sequences are SGHDT and YYEEEE. The CDR3 contains 16 residues. DNA for the CDR3: TGTGCCAGCAGCTTGGGACTAGCGGTGGAGGGGGAGACCCAGTACTTC. This translates into CASSLGLAVEGETQYF.

This clonotype has just a few counts. The gene calls are TRBV7-8 and TRBJ1-1; D is possibly TRBD1 (6 bases). Trimming removed 5 bases from V and 1 base from J, with 11 bases in between. Germline-derived CDR1 and CDR2 are SGHVS and FQNEAQ. The CDR3 spans 14 residues. CDR3 nucleotides: TGTGCCAGCAGCGCTCAGACAGGGAACACTGAAGCTTTCTTT. The encoded protein is CASSAQTGNTEAFF.

This clonotype was seen many times. V is TRBV5-1 and J is TRBJ2-5, with D unresolved. In germline, CDR1 is SGHRS, CDR2 YFSETQ. V lost 5 bases to trimming and J lost 0 bases, with 8 bases between them. The CDR3 has 13 residues. The CDR3 DNA reads as TGCGCCAGCAGTAAAGAGTACCAAGAGACCCAGTACTTC. Its protein is CASSKEYQETQYF.

The chain employs TRBV7-9 and TRBJ1-4, with D uncertain. The V gene's germline CDR1 is SEHNR and CDR2 FQNEAQ (reference sequence). The CDR3 has 15 amino acids. With 5 bases removed from V and 4 bases from J, the gap between germline ends came to 14 bases. The CDR3 nucleotides read TGTGCCAGCAGCCCCCTTCTACGGGATAATGAAAAACTGTTTTTT. Translated, it gives CASSPLLRDNEKLFF.

A few counts support this clonotype. The chain carries TRBV3-1 and TRBJ2-5; tentatively, D is TRBD1 (6 bases). The CDR3 is made up of 17 amino acids. CDR1 is LGHDT and CDR2 is YNNKEL in the germline V gene (reference sequence). Trimming took 0 bases from V and 5 from J, leaving 19 bases between them. CDR3 in amino acids: CASSQDRLSGAGETQYF. The DNA of the CDR3 is TGTGCCAGCAGCCAAGATAGGTTGTCAGGGGCTGGGGAGACCCAGTACTTC.

This chain joins TRBV6-1 and TRBJ2-6; the D gene is possibly TRBD2 (7 bases). V was shortened by 4 bases and J by 2 bases, with 12 bases between the two germline ends. From germline, CDR1 is MNHNS and CDR2 SASEGT. The CDR3 length is 16 residues. CDR3 DNA sequence: TGTGCCAGCAGTGGGGGGGGCTCAGCTGGGGCCAACGTCCTGACTTTC. Its protein product is CASSGGGSAGANVLTF.

A remark on this clonotype: The junction departs from the called germline gene at one end, perhaps through a read error. J is TRBJ2-5 and V is TRBV4-2; 9 nucleotides align to TRBD2. The CDR3 is 17 amino acids. CDR1 LGHNA and CDR2 YNFKEQ come from the germline V gene. CDR3 nucleotide sequence: TGTGCCAACAGCCCGAACGGGGCGGGGGGGAACCAAGAGACCCAGTACTTC. Encoded protein: CANSPNGAGGNQETQYF.